The rows below give T cell receptor beta chains drawn from one sample of a study of glioma-infiltrating T cells. One entry per CDR3 protein results from TCRdb running MiXCR on the multiplex PCR reads. The sample lists 300,000 to 400,000 distinct CDR3 sequences; about two fifths were seen once. The sample comprised glioma tissue, nonneoplastic brain tissue, or PBMCs (not recorded which). Receptors were obtained from a human donor with low-grade glioma or glioblastoma, undergoing nonglioma brain surgery, or in good health (not recorded which). Each CDR3 is given with its conserved first and last residue. A D gene is named only where the DNA matches it firmly. Some rows have no size entry. The others give once, few or many, or a class for an expanded clone.

d_call	clone_size	v_call	j_call	cdr3_aa	cdr3_nt
.	many	TRBV20-1	TRBJ2-1	CSARDGTASSYNEQFF	TGCAGTGCTAGAGATGGGACGGCGAGCTCCTACAATGAGCAGTTCTTC
.	.	TRBV4-3	TRBJ2-2	CASRQTGTNTGELFF	TGCGCCAGCAGACAAACCGGGACTAACACCGGGGAGCTGTTTTTT
.	few	TRBV7-8	TRBJ2-2	CASSLTGRTGELFF	TGTGCCAGCAGCTTAACAGGCCGCACCGGGGAGCTGTTTTTT
.	.	TRBV3-1	TRBJ1-1	CASSREWGNTKAFF	TGTGCCAGCAGCCGAGAGTGGGGGAACACTAAAGCTTTCTTT
TRBD2	.	TRBV2	TRBJ2-3	CASRLAGATDTQYF	TGTGCCAGCAGACTAGCGGGAGCCACAGATACGCAGTATTTT
.	few	TRBV6-1	TRBJ2-7	CASSEIGDQDLSSYEQYF	TGTGCCAGCAGTGAAATAGGGGACCAGGACCTTTCCTCCTACGAGCAGTACTTC
.	many	TRBV6-6	TRBJ1-2	CASSYRDGYGYTF	TGTGCCAGCAGTTACCGGGACGGGTATGGCTACACCTTC
.	.	TRBV27	TRBJ1-5	CASSVAGWQGIQPQHF	TGTGCCAGCAGTGTAGCCGGGTGGCAGGGAATTCAGCCCCAGCATTTT
.	.	TRBV7-2	TRBJ2-2	CASSPRRDFLTGELFF	TGTGCCAGCAGCCCTAGACGGGACTTCCTCACCGGGGAGCTGTTTTTT
.	many	TRBV6-1	TRBJ1-2	CASSYYREESYGYTF	TGTGCCAGCAGCTATTACAGGGAAGAGAGCTATGGCTACACCTTC
.	.	TRBV11-3	TRBJ2-5	CASSSRLDQETQYF	TGTGCCAGCAGCTCAAGACTAGACCAAGAGACCCAGTACTTC
.	.	TRBV2	TRBJ2-7	CASSLSRLEQYF	TGTGCCAGCAGTCTCTCTCGGCTCGAGCAGTACTTC
.	many	TRBV28	TRBJ2-7	CASTDPGNEQYF	TGTGCCAGCACCGACCCAGGGAACGAGCAGTACTTC
.	.	TRBV20-1	TRBJ1-1	CSAREIVAALLRGMNTEAFF	TGCAGTGCTAGAGAAATTGTGGCAGCCTTACTCCGCGGAATGAACACTGAAGCTTTCTTT
TRBD1	few	TRBV20-1	TRBJ2-2	CSAEQGASTGELFF	TGCAGTGCCGAGCAGGGGGCTTCCACCGGGGAGCTGTTTTTT
.	few	TRBV4-2	TRBJ2-7	CASRIDRETYEQYF	TGTGCCAGCAGAATAGACAGAGAAACCTACGAGCAGTACTTC
TRBD1	few	TRBV27	TRBJ1-5	CASSLTGVSNQPQHF	TGTGCCAGCAGTTTGACAGGGGTGAGCAATCAGCCCCAGCATTTT
.	.	TRBV20-1	TRBJ2-7	CSASSLAYYEQYF	TGCAGTGCTAGCTCCCTAGCGTACTACGAGCAGTACTTC
.	.	TRBV29-1	TRBJ2-1	CSVEWFQRQLRNEQFF	TGCAGCGTTGAATGGTTTCAACGGCAGCTCCGCAATGAGCAGTTCTTC
.	.	TRBV6-6	TRBJ2-5	CASSSGETRYF	TGTGCCAGCAGTTCAGGAGAGACCCGGTACTTC
.	many	TRBV27	TRBJ2-3	CASSLRDIPDTQYF	TGTGCCAGCAGTTTACGAGACATCCCAGATACGCAGTATTTT
TRBD1	.	TRBV18	TRBJ2-3	CASSPTGGYTDAQYF	TGTGCCAGCTCCCCTACAGGGGGTTACACAGATGCGCAGTATTTT
.	many	TRBV6-2/TRBV6-3	TRBJ2-5	CASSRPRHGRETQYF	TGTGCCAGCAGTAGGCCGAGACACGGCAGAGAGACCCAGTACTTC
.	many	TRBV27	TRBJ2-3	CASSLRLGGDTQYF	TGTGCCAGCAGTTTGCGGCTAGGGGGAGATACGCAGTATTTT
TRBD1	few	TRBV19	TRBJ1-1	CASADRVGPEAFF	TGTGCCAGTGCCGACAGGGTAGGCCCTGAAGCTTTCTTT
TRBD2	.	TRBV4-2	TRBJ2-6	CASSQAPSGRGGANVLTF	TGTGCCAGCAGCCAGGCGCCTAGCGGGAGAGGTGGGGCCAACGTCCTGACTTTC
.	.	TRBV4-2	TRBJ1-2	CASSQVRANYGYTF	TGTGCCAGCAGCCAAGTCAGGGCTAACTATGGCTACACCTTC
.	.	TRBV10-2	TRBJ2-5	CASSEEAQETQYF	TGCGCCAGCAGTGAAGAGGCCCAAGAGACCCAGTACTTC
TRBD2	.	TRBV19	TRBJ2-4	CASSKTGGLLIQYF	TGTGCCAGTAGTAAGACGGGGGGTCTTCTCATTCAGTACTTC
.	few	TRBV18	TRBJ1-1	CASSPDRLWAEAFF	TGTGCCAGCTCACCCGACAGGTTATGGGCTGAAGCTTTCTTT
.	.	TRBV5-4	TRBJ2-7	CASSRSLAPHEQYF	TGTGCCAGCAGCCGCTCCTTGGCCCCTCACGAGCAGTACTTC
.	many	TRBV27	TRBJ2-3	CASSLGWGSTDTQYF	TGTGCCAGCAGTTTAGGGTGGGGGTCCACAGATACGCAGTATTTT